The 24 T cell receptor beta chains below were found in one sample sequenced in a study of blood T cell repertoires in COVID-19. This table comes from immunoSEQ multiplex PCR, and its TCRdb copy is limited to in-frame clones, with some not included. The table lists under 300,000 clones, about nine tenths of them singletons. The sample comprised peripheral blood. The origin of the receptors is a woman aged 40 to 55 who had recovered from COVID-19.

This chain joins TRBV28 and TRBJ1-2, with TRBD1 matching 8 bases. Germline V gene data show CDR1 as MDHEN and CDR2 as SYDVKM. CDR3 length: 12 amino acids. With 10 bases clipped from V and 9 bases from J, the junction kept 10 bases outside the gene matches. The CDR3 DNA reads as TGTGCCACACAGGGGGGCGACCTGAGCTACACCTTC. This gives the protein CATQGGDLSYTF.

Here the CDR3 DNA reads TGTGCCAGCAGCGCGGGGGGGGACCGAGCTCACTATGGCTACACCTTC. Protein sequence: CASSAGGDRAHYGYTF. The J gene is TRBJ1-2, the V gene TRBV11-3; TRBD1 might be the D (5 bases). CDR3 length equals 16 residues. Trimming took 5 bases from V and 3 from J, leaving 19 bases between them. Germline V gene sequence: CDR1 SGHNT, CDR2 YENEEA.

This chain joins TRBV18 and TRBJ1-3, with 8 bases matching TRBD1. Germline V gene data show CDR1 as KGHSH and CDR2 as LQKENI. Losses at the gene ends were 2 bases for V and 0 bases for J; bases not matched to a gene: 15. The CDR3 runs to 20 residues. As DNA, the CDR3 is TGTGCCAGCTCACCAGGGGTGCAGGGGGCCCAAGGCCACTCTGGAAACACCATATATTTT. This gives the protein CASSPGVQGAQGHSGNTIYF.

The rearrangement joins TRBV4-1 to TRBJ2-1; 7 bases fit TRBD2. Germline-derived CDR1 and CDR2 are MGHRA and YSYEKL. This CDR3 spans 14 amino acids. J was trimmed by 10 bases and V by 1 base; bases with no gene match: 7. The CDR3: CASSQVDPSGEQFF. The CDR3 DNA reads TGCGCCAGCAGCCAAGTTGACCCTAGCGGAGAGCAGTTCTTC.

The gene calls are TRBV29-1 and TRBJ2-1; tentative D call: TRBD1 (6 bases). CDR1 SQVTM and CDR2 ANQGSEA come from the germline V gene. The CDR3 runs 14 residues. Trimming removed 3 bases from V and 4 bases from J, with 13 bases in between. The CDR3 nucleotides are TGCAGCGTTGATTTCGACGGGACATACAATGAGCAGTTCTTC. This codes for CSVDFDGTYNEQFF.

The chain has TRBV11-3 and TRBJ1-1; the D gene is possibly TRBD1 (5 bases). The CDR3 consists of 15 residues. Looked up from germline, CDR1 is SGHNT and CDR2 is YENEEA. Trimming cost V 5 bases and J 1 base, with 14 bases left between them. CDR3 coding DNA: TGTGCCAGCAGCCTCTACGGGGGGGAGAACACTGAAGCTTTCTTT. Translation: CASSLYGGENTEAFF.

This clone has just a few counts. The rearrangement joins TRBV5-4 to TRBJ2-2; maybe TRBD1 (6 bases). The CDR3 length is 17 residues. Germline CDR1 SGHNT, CDR2 YYREEE (reference sequence). V shed 2 bases and J shed 7 bases, with 21 bases lying between them. The CDR3 bases are TGTGCCAGCAGCTTTGTCTCGGGACATGTTACGATCGGGGAGCTGTTTTTT. Residues: CASSFVSGHVTIGELFF.

The genes are TRBV5-5 and TRBJ1-3; no clear D gene. This CDR3 has 13 residues. The germline V gene encodes CDR1 SGHKS and CDR2 YYEKEE (reference sequence). This chain's CDR3 is CASERYSGNTIYF. Written as DNA, the CDR3 is TGTGCGAGTGAGCGATACTCTGGAAACACCATATATTTT.

The rearrangement uses TRBV19 and TRBJ2-3; tentative D call: TRBD1 (7 bases). V shed 6 bases and J shed 4 bases, with 17 bases lying between them. The CDR3 extends over 15 amino acids. Germline lookup yields CDR1 LNHDA and CDR2 SQIVND (reference sequence). The CDR3 spells CASRHAGQSADTQYF. CDR3 nucleotides: TGTGCCAGTAGGCACGCGGGACAGTCGGCAGATACGCAGTATTTT.

The chain has TRBV19 and TRBJ2-1; tentatively, D is TRBD2 (6 bases). The germline gives CDR1 LNHDA, CDR2 SQIVND (reference sequence). V dropped 4 bases and J dropped 5 bases, with 21 bases sitting between them. The CDR3 length is 17 residues. Here the CDR3 DNA reads TGTGCCAGTAGTAGTGTGATAGGAGCGGGCAACAACAATGAGCAGTTCTTC. Translated, it gives CASSSVIGAGNNNEQFF.

This clone was seen a few times. The J gene is TRBJ2-7, the V gene TRBV12-3 or TRBV12-4; D not certain. V was cut by 5 bases and J by 0 bases, with 5 bases left in between. The CDR3 is 12 amino acids. CDR3 DNA sequence: TGTGCCAGCAGTAGGAGCTCCTACGAGCAGTACTTC. This sequence encodes CASSRSSYEQYF.

This clone was seen at least ten times. The V gene is TRBV6-4, the J gene TRBJ2-1; TRBD1 is a possible D gene (5 bases). This CDR3 spans 15 amino acids. V lost 4 bases, J lost 1 base, and 11 bases lay in between. The germline V gene encodes CDR1 MRHNA and CDR2 SNTAGT. The CDR3 DNA is TGTGCCAGCAGTGCCACCCCAGGGTCCTACAATGAGCAGTTCTTC. It encodes CASSATPGSYNEQFF.

The chain links TRBV12-5 to TRBJ1-5; no firm D call. V was pared by 6 bases and J by 7 bases, with 19 bases between. This CDR3 is 15 amino acids long. From germline, CDR1 is LGHNT and CDR2 FRNRAP. As DNA, the CDR3 is TGTGCTAGTGGGACCTCGGACGGGTCGGGACAGCCCCAGCATTTT. Amino acid sequence: CASGTSDGSGQPQHF. The whole variable domain, filled in from reference TRBV12-5 and TRBJ1-5, reads DARVTQTPRHKVTEMGQEVTMRCQPILGHNTVFWYRQTMMQGLELLAYFRNRAPLDDSGMPKDRFSAEMPDATLATLKIQPSEPRDSAVYFCASGTSDGSGQPQHFGDGTRLSIL.

This rearrangement joins TRBV5-1 to TRBJ2-2; TRBD2 matches at 8 bases. With V trimmed by 9 bases and J by 8 bases, 9 bases remained unmatched. The CDR3 loop spans 13 amino acids. CDR1 and CDR2 (germline): SGHRS, YFSETQ. For the CDR3, the DNA is TGCGCCACCCCGGCGGCGGGAGGAGGGGAGCTGTTTTTT. This gives the protein CATPAAGGGELFF.

Only one count was recorded for this clone. The rearrangement uses TRBV11-1 and TRBJ2-7; TRBD1 aligns across 8 bases. The CDR3 is made up of 14 amino acids. J lost 2 bases, V lost 3 bases, and 3 bases had no gene match. Per the germline V gene, CDR1 is SGHAT and CDR2 is FQDESV (reference sequence). CDR3 loop: CASSFDRGTYEQYF. The CDR3 DNA sequence: TGTGCCAGCAGCTTTGACAGGGGTACCTACGAGCAGTACTTC.

This chain links TRBV5-6 with TRBJ2-3; TRBD2 agrees at 11 bases. V shed 4 bases, J shed 2 bases, and the junction held 9 bases outside the gene matches. This CDR3 region has 17 residues. Germline assignment: CDR1 SGHDT and CDR2 YYEEEE. CDR3 DNA: TGTGCCAGCAGCCAGGGGGCTAGCGGGGGGATCACAGATACGCAGTATTTT. It specifies CASSQGASGGITDTQYF. Supplemented by reference TRBV5-6 and TRBJ2-3, the full variable domain reads DAGVTQSPTHLIKTRGQQVTLRCSPKSGHDTVSWYQQALGQGPQFIFQYYEEEERQRGNFPDRFSGHQFPNYSSELNVNALLLGDSALYLCASSQGASGGITDTQYFGPGTRLTVL.

The CDR3 sequence is CASHTGVAKDTQYF. The CDR3 DNA follows: TGTGCCAGCCACACAGGGGTTGCGAAAGATACGCAGTATTTT. The chain uses TRBV27 and TRBJ2-3; 7 bases match TRBD1. Per germline, CDR1 MNHEY and CDR2 SMNVEV (reference sequence). The CDR3 contains 14 residues. With 8 bases clipped from V and 5 bases from J, the junction kept 10 bases outside the gene matches.

This clone appeared a single time. The V call is TRBV28, the J call TRBJ1-5, with D unresolved. Germline V gene data show CDR1 as MDHEN and CDR2 as SYDVKM. The CDR3 has 12 amino acids. V shed 7 bases and J shed 9 bases, with 13 bases lying between them. For the CDR3, the DNA is TGTGCCAGCAAAACCATCTCGGGGCCCCAGCATTTT. It translates to CASKTISGPQHF.

The chain carries TRBV24-1 and TRBJ1-2; 9 bases are a match to TRBD1. The J segment lost 8 bases and the V segment lost 4 bases, leaving 10 bases of the junction unmatched. CDR3 length: 15 residues. Germline V gene lookup returns CDR1 KGHDR and CDR2 SFDVKD. The CDR3 DNA reads as TGTGCCACCAGTGAGTCGGGACAGGGCAAGGGAGGCTACACCTTC. Its translation: CATSESGQGKGGYTF.

CDR3 residues: CASRRNGGAQETQYF. In DNA form, the CDR3 reads TGTGCCAGCCGACGGAACGGGGGGGCCCAAGAGACCCAGTACTTC. This chain uses TRBV28 with TRBJ2-5; TRBD2 matches 8 bases. The germline gives CDR1 MDHEN, CDR2 SYDVKM. The V and J ends lost 8 bases and 1 base, in that order; junction bases with no gene match: 9. The CDR3 is made up of 15 amino acids.

The chain carries TRBV24-1 and TRBJ2-3, with 10 bases identical to TRBD2. From germline, CDR1 is KGHDR and CDR2 SFDVKD. The CDR3 has 16 residues. J gave up 7 bases and V 2 bases, and 8 bases lay outside the gene matches. This CDR3 reads CATSDSSGRWVHTQYF. The CDR3 coding sequence is TGTGCCACCAGTGATTCTAGCGGGAGATGGGTCCATACGCAGTATTTT.

The chain couples TRBV2 to TRBJ1-2; TRBD1 is a possible D gene (5 bases). CDR1 and CDR2 (germline): SNHLY, FYNNEI. The V and J ends lost 6 bases and 0 bases respectively, with 11 bases between them. The CDR3 length is 14 residues. DNA of the CDR3: TGTGCCAGCAGGGTCCCGGGGGCTAACTATGGCTACACCTTC. Its translation is CASRVPGANYGYTF.

The chain has TRBV30 and TRBJ2-7; a possible D gene is TRBD2 (5 bases). The V gene's germline CDR1 is GTSNPN and CDR2 SVGIG (reference sequence). V lost 5 bases to trimming and J lost 1 base, with 21 bases between them. The CDR3 spans 16 residues. CDR3 coding DNA: TGTGCCTGGCGACCTAAGACTACCCTTTCTTCCTACGAGCAGTACTTC. It specifies CAWRPKTTLSSYEQYF. The variable domain in full, with the rest retrieved from reference TRBV30 and TRBJ2-7, is SQTIHQWPATLVQPVGSPLSLECTVEGTSNPNLYWYRQAAGRGLQLLFYSVGIGQISSEVPQNLSASRPQDRQFILSSKKLLLSDSGFYLCAWRPKTTLSSYEQYFGPGTRLTVT.

Here the CDR3 DNA reads TGTGCCAGTACTCCTCGGGACAGGGGGCTCGGCACTGAAGCTTTCTTT. Translation: CASTPRDRGLGTEAFF. The J gene is TRBJ1-1, the V gene TRBV19; 12 bases line up with TRBD1. Germline V CDR1 and CDR2: LNHDA, SQIVND (reference sequence). This CDR3 has 16 residues. With 7 bases clipped from V and 4 bases from J, the junction kept 10 bases outside the gene matches.